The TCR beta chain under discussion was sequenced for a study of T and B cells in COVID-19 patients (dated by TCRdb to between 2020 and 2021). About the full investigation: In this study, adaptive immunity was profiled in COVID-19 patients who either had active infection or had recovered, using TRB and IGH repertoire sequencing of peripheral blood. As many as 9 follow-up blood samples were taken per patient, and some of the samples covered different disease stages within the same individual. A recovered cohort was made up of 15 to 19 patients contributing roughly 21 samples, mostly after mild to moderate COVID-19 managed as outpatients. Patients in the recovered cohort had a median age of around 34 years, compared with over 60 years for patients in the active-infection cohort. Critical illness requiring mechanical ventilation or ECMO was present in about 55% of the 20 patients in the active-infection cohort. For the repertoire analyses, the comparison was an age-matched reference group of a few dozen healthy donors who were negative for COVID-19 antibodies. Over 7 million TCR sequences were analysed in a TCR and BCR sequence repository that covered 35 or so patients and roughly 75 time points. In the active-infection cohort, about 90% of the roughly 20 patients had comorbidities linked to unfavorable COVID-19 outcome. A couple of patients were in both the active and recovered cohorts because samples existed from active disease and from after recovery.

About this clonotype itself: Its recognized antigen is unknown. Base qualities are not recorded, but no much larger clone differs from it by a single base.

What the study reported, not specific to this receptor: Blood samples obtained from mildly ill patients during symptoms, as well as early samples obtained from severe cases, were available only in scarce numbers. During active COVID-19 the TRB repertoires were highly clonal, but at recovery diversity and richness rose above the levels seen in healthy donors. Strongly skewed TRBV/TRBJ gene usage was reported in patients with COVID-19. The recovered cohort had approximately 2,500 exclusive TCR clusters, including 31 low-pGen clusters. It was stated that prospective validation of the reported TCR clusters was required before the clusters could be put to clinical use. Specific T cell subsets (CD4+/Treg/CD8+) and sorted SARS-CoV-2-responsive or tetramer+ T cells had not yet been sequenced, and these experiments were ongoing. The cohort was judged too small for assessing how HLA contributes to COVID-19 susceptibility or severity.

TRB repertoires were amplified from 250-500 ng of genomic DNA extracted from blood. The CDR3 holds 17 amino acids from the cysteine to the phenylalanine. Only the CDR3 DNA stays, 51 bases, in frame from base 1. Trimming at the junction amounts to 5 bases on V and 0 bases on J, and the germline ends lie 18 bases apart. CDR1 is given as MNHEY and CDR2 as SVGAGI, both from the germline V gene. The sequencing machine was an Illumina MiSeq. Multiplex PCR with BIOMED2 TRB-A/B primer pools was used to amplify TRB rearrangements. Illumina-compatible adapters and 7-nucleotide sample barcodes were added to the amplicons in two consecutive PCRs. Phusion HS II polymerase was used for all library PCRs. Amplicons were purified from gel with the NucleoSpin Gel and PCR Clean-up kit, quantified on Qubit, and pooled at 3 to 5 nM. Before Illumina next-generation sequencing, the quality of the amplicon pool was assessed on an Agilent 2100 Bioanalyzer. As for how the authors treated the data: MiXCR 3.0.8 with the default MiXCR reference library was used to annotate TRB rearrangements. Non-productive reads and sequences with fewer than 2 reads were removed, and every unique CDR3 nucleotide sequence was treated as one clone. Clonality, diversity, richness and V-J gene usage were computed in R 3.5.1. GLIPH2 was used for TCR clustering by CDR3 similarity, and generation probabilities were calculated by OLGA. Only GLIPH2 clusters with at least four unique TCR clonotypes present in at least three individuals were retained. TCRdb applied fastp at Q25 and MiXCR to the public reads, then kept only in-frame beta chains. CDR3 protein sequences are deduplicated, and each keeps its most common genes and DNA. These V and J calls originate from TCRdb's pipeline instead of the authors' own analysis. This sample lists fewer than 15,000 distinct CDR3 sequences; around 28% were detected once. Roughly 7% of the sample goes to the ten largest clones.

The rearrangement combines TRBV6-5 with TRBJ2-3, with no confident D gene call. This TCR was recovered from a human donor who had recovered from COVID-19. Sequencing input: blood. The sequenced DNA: TGTGCCAGCAGTGAATTCAGATCGACCACAAGCACAGATACGCAGTATTTT. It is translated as CASSEFRSTTSTDTQYF.